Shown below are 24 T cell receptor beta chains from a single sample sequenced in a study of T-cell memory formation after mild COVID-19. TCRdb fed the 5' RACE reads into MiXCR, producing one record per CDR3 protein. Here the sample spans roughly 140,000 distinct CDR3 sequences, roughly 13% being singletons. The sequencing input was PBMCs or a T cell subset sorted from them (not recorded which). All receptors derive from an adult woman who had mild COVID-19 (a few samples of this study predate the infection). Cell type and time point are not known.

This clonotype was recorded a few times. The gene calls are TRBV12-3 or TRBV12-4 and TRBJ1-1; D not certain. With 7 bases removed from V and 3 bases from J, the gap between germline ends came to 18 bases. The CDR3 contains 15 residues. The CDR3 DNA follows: TGTGCCAGCACTCCCACCCTTGGGCCCGACACTGAAGCTTTCTTT. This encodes CASTPTLGPDTEAFF.

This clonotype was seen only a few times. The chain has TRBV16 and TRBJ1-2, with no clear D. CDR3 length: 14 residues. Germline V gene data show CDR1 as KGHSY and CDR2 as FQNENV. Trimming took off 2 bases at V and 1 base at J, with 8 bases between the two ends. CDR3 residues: CASSQRQDNYGYTF. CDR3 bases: TGTGCCAGCAGCCAAAGGCAAGATAACTATGGCTACACCTTC.

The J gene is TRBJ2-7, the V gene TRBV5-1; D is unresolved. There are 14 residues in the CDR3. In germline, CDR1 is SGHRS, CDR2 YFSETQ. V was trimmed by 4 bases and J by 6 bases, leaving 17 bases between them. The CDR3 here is CASSPREALGEQYF. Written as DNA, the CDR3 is TGCGCCAGCAGCCCACGAGAGGCGTTGGGCGAGCAGTACTTC.

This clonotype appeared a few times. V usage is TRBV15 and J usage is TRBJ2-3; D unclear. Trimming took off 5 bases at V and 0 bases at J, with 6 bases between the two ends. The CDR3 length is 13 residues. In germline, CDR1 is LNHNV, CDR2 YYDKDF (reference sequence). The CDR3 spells CATSGYSTDTQYF. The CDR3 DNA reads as TGTGCCACCAGCGGGTATAGCACAGATACGCAGTATTTT.

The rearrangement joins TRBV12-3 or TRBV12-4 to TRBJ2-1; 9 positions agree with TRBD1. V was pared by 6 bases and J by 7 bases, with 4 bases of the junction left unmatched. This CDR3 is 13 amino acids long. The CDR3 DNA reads TGTGCCAGCAGAAGGGACAGGGCAAATGAGCAGTTCTTC. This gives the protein CASRRDRANEQFF.

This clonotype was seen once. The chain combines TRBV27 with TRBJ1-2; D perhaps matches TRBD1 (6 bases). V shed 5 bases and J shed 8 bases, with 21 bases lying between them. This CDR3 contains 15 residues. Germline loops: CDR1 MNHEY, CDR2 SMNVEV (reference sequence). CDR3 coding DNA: TGTGCCAGCAGTCTCCTACCCCCAGGGGTGGGGGGCTACACCTTC. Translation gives CASSLLPPGVGGYTF.

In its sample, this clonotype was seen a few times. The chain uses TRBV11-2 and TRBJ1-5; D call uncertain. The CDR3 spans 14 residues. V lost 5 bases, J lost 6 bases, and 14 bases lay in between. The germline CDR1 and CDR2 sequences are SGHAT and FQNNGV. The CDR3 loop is CASSPSLGGQPQHF. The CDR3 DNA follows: TGTGCCAGCAGCCCCTCCCTGGGCGGTCAGCCCCAGCATTTT.

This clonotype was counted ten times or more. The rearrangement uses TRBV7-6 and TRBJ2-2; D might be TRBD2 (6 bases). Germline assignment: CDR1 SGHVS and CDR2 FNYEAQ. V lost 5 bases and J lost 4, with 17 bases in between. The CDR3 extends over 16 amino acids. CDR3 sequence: CASSPHPSDATGELFF. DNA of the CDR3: TGTGCCAGCAGCCCCCACCCTAGCGACGCCACCGGGGAGCTGTTTTTT.

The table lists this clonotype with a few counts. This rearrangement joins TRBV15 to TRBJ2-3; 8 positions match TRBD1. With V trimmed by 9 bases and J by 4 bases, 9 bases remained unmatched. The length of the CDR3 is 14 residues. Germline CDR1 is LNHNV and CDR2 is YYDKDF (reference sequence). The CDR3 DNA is TGTGCCACGGCCTTGACAGGGGTGGCAGATACGCAGTATTTT. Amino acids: CATALTGVADTQYF.

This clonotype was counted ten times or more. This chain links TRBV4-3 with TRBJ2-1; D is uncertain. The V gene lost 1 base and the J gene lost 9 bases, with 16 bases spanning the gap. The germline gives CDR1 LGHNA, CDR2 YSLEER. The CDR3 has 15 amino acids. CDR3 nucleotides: TGCGCCAGCAGCCAAGGGTTTAGAGCTTCCGGTGAGCAGTTCTTC. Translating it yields CASSQGFRASGEQFF.

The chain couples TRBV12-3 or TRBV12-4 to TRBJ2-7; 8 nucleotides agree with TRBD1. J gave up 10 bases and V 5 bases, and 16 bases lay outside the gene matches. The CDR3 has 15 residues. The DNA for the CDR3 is TGTGCCAGCAGTGTCGCCGGGACAGGCCAAGGGGGTCAGTACTTC. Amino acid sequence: CASSVAGTGQGGQYF.

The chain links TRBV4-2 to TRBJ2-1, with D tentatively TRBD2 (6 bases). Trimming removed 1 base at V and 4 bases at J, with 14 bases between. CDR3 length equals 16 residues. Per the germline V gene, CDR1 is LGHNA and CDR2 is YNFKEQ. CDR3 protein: CASSQVIGTPYNEQFF. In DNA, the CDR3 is TGTGCCAGCAGCCAAGTGATCGGGACTCCATACAATGAGCAGTTCTTC.

The CDR3 DNA reads as TGTGCCAGCAGCGTATCCTGGACAACGACGTACCAAGAGACCCAGTACTTC. Protein sequence: CASSVSWTTTYQETQYF. The V call is TRBV9, the J call TRBJ2-5; perhaps TRBD1 as D (5 bases). Per the germline V gene, CDR1 is SGDLS and CDR2 is YYNGEE. Trimming cost V 1 base and J 0 bases, with 16 bases left between them. CDR3 length: 17 residues.

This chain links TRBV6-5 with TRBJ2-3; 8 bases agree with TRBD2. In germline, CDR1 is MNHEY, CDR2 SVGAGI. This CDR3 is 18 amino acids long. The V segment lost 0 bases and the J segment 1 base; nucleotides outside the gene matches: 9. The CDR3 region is CASSYSGGGPGGTDTQYF. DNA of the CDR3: TGTGCCAGCAGTTACTCGGGCGGGGGGCCTGGTGGCACAGATACGCAGTATTTT.

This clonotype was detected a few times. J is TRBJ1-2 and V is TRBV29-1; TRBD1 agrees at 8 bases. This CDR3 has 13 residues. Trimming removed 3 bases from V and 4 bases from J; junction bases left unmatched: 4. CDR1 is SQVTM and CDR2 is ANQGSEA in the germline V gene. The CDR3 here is CSVEGGQAYGYTF. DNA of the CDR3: TGCAGCGTTGAGGGGGGACAGGCCTATGGCTACACCTTC. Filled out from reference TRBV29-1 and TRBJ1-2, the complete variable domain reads SAVISQKPSRDICQRGTSLTIQCQVDSQVTMMFWYRQQPGQSLTLIATANQGSEATYESGFVIDKFPISRPNLTFSTLTVSNMSPEDSSIYLCSVEGGQAYGYTFGSGTRLTVV.

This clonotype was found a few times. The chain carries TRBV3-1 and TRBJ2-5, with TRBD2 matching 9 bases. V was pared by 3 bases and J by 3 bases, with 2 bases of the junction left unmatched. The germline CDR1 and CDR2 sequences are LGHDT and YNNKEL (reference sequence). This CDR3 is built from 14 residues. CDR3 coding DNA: TGTGCCAGCAGCCAGACTAGCGGCAAAGAGACCCAGTACTTC. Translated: CASSQTSGKETQYF.

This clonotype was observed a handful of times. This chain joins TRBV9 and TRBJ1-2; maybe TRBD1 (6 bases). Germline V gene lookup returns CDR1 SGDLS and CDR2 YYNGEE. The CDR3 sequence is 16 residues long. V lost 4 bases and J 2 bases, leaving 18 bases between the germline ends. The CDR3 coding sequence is TGTGCCAGCAGCTCCAGACAGGACTACCTGAACTATGGCTACACCTTC. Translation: CASSSRQDYLNYGYTF.

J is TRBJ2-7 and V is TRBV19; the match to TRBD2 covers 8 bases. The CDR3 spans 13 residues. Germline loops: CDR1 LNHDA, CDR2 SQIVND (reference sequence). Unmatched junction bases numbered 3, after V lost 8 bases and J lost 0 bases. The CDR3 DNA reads TGTGCCAGTCGTCTAGCGGGCTCCTACGAGCAGTACTTC. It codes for CASRLAGSYEQYF.

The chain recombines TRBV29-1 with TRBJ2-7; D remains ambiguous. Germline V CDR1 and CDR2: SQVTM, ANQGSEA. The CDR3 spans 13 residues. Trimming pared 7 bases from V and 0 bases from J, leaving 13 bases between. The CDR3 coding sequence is TGCAGCGCCGGAGTGCCTGGCTCCTACGAGCAGTACTTC. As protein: CSAGVPGSYEQYF.

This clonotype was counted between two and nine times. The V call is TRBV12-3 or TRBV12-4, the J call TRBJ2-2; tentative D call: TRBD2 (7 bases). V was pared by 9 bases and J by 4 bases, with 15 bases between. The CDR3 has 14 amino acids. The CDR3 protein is CASIKGGSTGELFF. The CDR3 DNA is TGTGCCAGTATTAAGGGGGGGAGCACCGGGGAGCTGTTTTTT.

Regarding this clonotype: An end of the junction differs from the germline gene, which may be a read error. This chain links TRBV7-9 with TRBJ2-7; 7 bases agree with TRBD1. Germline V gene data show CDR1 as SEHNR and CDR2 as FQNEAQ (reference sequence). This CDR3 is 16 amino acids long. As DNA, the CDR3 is TGTGCCAGCAGCCCAAAAGGGACAGTGAAACACTACGAGCTGTACTTC. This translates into CASSPKGTVKHYELYF.

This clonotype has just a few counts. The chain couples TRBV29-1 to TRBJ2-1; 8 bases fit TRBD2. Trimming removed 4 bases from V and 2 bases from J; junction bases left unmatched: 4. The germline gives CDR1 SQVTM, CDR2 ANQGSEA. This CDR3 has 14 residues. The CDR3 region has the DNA TGCAGCGTTGGAGGACTAGCCGCCTACAATGAGCAGTTCTTC. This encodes CSVGGLAAYNEQFF.

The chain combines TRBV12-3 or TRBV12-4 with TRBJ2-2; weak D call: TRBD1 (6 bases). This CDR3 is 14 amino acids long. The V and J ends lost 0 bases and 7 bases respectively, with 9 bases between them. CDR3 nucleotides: TGTGCCAGCAGTTTAGCGACGACAGGCGGGGAGCTGTTTTTT. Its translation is CASSLATTGGELFF.

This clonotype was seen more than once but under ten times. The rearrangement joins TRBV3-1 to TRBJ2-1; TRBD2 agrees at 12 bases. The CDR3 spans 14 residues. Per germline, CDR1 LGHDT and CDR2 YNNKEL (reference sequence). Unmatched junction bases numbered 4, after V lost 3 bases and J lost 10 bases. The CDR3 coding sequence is TGTGCCAGCAGCCATCGACTAGCGGGGGCCGAGCAGTTCTTC. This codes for CASSHRLAGAEQFF.